This section outlines one T cell receptor beta chain sequence together with its context. The antigen is unknown. This specimen comes from a study of radiation and T cells in renal cell carcinoma. Study results and caveats: Compared with controls, irradiated tumors showed greater TCR clonality.

The table came from immunoSEQ multiplex PCR; TCRdb's copy has only in-frame clones and leaves some out. This table has around 5,300 clones, roughly three fifths appearing once. Germline trimming cut 0 bases from V and 5 bases from J; bases unmatched to any gene: 7. The CDR3 consists of 16 residues. Germline CDR1 SQVTM, CDR2 ANQGSEA. Treatment indicated: 15 Gy SBRT to primary tumor, nephrectomy 4 weeks later. The origin of this receptor is a man aged 55-75 years with renal cell carcinoma. This chain connects TRBV29-1 to TRBJ1-3; 10 nucleotides line up with TRBD1. This specimen was tumor tissue, taken from a patient whose treatment included radiotherapy and nephrectomy. CDR3: CSVEDPDRGRRNTIYF. CDR3 DNA: TGCAGCGTTGAAGACCCGGACAGGGGGAGGCGAAACACCATATATTTT.